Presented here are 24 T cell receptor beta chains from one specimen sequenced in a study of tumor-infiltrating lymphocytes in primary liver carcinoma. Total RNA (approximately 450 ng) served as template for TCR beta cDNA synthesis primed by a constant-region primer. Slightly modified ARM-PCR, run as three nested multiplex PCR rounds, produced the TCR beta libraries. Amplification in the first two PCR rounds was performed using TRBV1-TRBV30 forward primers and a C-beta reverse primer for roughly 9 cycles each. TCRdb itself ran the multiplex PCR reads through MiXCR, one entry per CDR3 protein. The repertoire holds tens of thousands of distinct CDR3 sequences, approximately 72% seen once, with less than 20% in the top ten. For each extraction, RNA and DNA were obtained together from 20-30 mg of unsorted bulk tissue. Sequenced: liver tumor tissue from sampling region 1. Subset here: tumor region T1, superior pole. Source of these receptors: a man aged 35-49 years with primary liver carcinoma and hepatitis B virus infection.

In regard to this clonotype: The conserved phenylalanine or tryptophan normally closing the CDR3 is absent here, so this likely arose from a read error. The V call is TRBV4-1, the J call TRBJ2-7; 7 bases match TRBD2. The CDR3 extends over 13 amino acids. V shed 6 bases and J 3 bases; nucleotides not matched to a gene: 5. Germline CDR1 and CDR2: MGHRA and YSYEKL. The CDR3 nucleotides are TGCGCCAGCAGTCGGGACTACAACTACGAGCAGTACTCC. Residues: CASSRDYNYEQYS.

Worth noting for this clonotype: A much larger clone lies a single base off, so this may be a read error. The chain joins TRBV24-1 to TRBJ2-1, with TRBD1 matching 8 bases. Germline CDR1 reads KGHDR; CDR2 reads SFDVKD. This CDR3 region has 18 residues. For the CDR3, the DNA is TGTGCCACCAATGATAAACGGGACAGGTTTAGCTCCTACAATGAGCAGTTCTTC. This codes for CATNDKRDRFSSYNEQFF.

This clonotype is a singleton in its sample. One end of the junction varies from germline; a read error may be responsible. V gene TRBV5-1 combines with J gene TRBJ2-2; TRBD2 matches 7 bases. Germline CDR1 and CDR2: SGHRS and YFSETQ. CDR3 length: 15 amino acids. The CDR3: CARRPSGIVPGELFF. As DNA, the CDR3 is TGCGCCCGCAGACCTAGCGGTATCGTCCCCGGGGAGCTGTTTTTT.

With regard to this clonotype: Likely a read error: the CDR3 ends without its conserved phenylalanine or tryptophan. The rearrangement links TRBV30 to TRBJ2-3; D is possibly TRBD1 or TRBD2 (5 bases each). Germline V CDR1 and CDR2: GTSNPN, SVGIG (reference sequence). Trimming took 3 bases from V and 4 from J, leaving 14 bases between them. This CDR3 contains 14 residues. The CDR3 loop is CAWRLTGGADTQYL. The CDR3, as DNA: TGTGCCTGGAGGTTAACAGGAGGCGCAGATACGCAGTATTTG.

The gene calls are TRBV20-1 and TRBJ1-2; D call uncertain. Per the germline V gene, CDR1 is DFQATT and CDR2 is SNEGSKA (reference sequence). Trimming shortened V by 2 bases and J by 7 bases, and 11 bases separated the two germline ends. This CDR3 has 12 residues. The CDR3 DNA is TGCAGTGCTAGAATTGGAGGCGTTGGCTACACCTTC. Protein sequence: CSARIGGVGYTF.

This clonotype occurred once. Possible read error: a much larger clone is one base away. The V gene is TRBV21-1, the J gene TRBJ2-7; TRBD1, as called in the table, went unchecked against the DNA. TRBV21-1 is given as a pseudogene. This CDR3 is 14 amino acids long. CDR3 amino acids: CAVTLRGGSHEQYF. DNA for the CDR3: TGTGCCGTTACCTTGAGAGGGGGTAGCCACGAGCAGTACTTC.

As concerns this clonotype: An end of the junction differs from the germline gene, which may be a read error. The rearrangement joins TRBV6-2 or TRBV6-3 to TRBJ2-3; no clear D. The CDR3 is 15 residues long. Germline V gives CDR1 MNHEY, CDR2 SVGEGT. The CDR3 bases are TGTGCCAGCAGTTACCTGGTCCAAAACACAGATACGCAATATTTT. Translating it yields CASSYLVQNTDTQYF.

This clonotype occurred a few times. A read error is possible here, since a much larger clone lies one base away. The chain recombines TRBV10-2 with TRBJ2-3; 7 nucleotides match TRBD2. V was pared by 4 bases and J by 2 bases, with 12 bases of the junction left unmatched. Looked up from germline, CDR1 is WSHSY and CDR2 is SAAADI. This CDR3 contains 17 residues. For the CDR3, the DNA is TGCGCCAGCAGTGGCCATCGGGGGGTAGCGATCACAGATACGCAGTATTTT. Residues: CASSGHRGVAITDTQYF.

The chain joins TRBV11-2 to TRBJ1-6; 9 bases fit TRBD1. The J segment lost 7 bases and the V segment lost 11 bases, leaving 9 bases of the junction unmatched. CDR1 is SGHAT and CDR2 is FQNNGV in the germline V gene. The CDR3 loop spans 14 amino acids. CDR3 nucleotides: TGTGCCGACAGTTTACAGGGGGCGAATTCACCCCTCCACTTT. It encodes CADSLQGANSPLHF.

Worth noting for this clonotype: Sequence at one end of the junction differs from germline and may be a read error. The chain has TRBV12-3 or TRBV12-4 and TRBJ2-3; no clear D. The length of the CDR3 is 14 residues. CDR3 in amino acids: CVSKKVLSTDTQYF. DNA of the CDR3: TGTGTCAGCAAAAAGGTTTTGAGCACAGATACGCAGTATTTT.

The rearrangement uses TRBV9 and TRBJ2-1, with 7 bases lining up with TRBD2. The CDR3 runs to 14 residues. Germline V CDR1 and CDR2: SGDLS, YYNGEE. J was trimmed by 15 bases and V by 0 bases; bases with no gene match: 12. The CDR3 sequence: CASSVEKGGLQMFF. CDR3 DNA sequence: TGTGCCAGCAGCGTAGAAAAGGGAGGGCTCCAAATGTTCTTC. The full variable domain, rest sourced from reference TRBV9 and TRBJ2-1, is DSGVTQTPKHLITATGQRVTLRCSPRSGDLSVYWYQQSLDQGLQFLIQYYNGEERAKGNILERFSAQQFPDLHSELNLSSLELGDSALYFCASSVEKGGLQMFFGPGTRLTVL.

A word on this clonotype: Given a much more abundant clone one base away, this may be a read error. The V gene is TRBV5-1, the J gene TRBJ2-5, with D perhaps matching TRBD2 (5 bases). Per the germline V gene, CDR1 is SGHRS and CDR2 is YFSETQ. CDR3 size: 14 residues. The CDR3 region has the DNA TGCGCCAGCAGCCCGGACGGAGGAGCAGAGATCCAGTACTTC. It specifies CASSPDGGAEIQYF.

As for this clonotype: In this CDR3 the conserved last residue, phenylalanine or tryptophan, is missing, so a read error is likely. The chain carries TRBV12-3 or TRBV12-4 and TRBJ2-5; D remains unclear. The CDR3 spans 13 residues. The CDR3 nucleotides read TGTGCCAGCAGTCCTAACTCCCAAGAGGCCCAGTACTCC. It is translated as CASSPNSQEAQYS.

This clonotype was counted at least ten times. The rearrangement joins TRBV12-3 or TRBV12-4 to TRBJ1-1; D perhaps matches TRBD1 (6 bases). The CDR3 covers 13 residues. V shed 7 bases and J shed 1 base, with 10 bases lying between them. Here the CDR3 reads CASTGGRNTEAFF. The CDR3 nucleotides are TGTGCCAGCACCGGGGGGCGGAACACTGAAGCTTTCTTT.

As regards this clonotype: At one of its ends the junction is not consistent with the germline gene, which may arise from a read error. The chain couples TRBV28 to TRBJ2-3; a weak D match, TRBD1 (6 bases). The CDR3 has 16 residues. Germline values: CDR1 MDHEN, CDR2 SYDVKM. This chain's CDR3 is CASGDKVLSSIDTQYF. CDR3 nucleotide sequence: TGTGCCAGTGGGGACAAGGTCTTATCTAGCATAGATACGCAGTATTTT.

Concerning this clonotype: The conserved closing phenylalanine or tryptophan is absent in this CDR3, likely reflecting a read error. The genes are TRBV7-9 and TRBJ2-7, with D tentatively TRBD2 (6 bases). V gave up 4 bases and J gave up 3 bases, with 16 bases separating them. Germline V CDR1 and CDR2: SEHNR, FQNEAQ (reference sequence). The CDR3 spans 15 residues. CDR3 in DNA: TGTGCCAGCAGCTCCTATCGGGGGACCTTCTACGAGCAGTACCTC. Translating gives CASSSYRGTFYEQYL.

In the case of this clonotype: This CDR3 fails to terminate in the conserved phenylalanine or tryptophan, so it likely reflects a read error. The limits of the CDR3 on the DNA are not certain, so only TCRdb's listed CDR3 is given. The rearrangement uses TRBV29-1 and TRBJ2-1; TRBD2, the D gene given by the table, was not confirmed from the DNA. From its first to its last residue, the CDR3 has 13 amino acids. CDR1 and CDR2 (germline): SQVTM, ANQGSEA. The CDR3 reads CSAEGTDYNEQSL.

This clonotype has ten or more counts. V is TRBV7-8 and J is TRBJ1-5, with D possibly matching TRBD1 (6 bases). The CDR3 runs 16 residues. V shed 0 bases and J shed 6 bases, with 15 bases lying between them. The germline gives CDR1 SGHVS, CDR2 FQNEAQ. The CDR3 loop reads CASSLAPPGVGQPQHF. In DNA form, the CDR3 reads TGTGCCAGCAGCTTAGCCCCTCCAGGGGTCGGTCAGCCCCAGCATTTT.

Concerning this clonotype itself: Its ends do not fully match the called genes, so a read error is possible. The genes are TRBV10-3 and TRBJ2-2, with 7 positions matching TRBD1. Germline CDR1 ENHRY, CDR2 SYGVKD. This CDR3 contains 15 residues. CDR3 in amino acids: CAVSVGTANTGELFF. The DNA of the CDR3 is TGTGCCGTCAGTGTGGGGACAGCGAACACCGGGGAGCTGTTCTTT.

The CDR3 here is CANARSGGGNYGYTF. As DNA, the CDR3 is TGTGCCAACGCTCGGAGTGGTGGGGGGAACTATGGCTACACCTTC. This chain uses TRBV12-3 or TRBV12-4 with TRBJ1-2, with a possible D match to TRBD1 (5 bases). Trimming pared 10 bases from V and 2 bases from J, leaving 20 bases between. This CDR3 has 15 amino acids.

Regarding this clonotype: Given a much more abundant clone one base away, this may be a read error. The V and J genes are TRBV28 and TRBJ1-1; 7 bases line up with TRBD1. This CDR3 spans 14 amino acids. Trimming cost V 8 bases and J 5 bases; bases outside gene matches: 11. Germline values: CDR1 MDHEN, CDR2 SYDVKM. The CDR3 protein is CASGLRTGWTEAFF. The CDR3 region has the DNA TGTGCCAGCGGTCTCCGGACAGGTTGGACTGAAGCTTTCTTT.

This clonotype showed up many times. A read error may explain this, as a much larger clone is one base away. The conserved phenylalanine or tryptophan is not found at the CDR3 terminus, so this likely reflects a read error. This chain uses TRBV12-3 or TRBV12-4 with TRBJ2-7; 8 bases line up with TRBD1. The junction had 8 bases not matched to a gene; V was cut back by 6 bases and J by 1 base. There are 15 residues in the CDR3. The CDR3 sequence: CASSRTGGLSYEQYL. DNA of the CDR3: TGTGCCAGCAGCCGTACAGGGGGGTTGTCCTACGAGCAGTACCTC.

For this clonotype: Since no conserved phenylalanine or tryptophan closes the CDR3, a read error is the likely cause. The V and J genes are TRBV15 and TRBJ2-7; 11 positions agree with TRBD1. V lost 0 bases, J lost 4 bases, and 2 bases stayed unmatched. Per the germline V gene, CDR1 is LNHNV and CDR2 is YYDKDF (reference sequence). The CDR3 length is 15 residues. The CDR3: CATSREGQGAYEQYL. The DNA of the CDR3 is TGTGCCACCAGCAGAGAAGGACAGGGGGCTTACGAGCAGTACTTA.

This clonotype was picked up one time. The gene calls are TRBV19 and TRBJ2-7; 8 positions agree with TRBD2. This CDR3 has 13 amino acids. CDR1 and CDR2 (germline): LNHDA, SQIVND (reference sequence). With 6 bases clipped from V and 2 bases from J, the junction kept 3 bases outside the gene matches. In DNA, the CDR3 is TGTGCCAGTAGGGAAGCGGGAGCCTACGAGCAGTACTTC. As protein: CASREAGAYEQYF. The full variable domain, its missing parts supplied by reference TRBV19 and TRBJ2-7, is DGGITQSPKYLFRKEGQNVTLSCEQNLNHDAMYWYRQDPGQGLRLIYYSQIVNDFQKGDIAEGYSVSREKKESFPLTVTSAQKNPTAFYLCASREAGAYEQYFGPGTRLTVT.